This TCR beta chain was observed in a study of T cell responses to AZD1222 COVID-19 vaccine. CDR3 length: 12 residues. The V gene lost 3 bases and the J gene lost 6 bases, with 6 bases spanning the gap. Germline V gene lookup returns CDR1 MNHNS and CDR2 SASEGT. Clones were read by immunoSEQ multiplex PCR, and TCRdb kept only the in-frame ones, dropping some. Of 100,000 to 110,000 clones detected, around nine tenths appear once; the ten largest clones hold 1.5% to 2%. This sample comprised peripheral blood, obtained on day 0 of AZD1222 vaccination. V usage is TRBV6-1 and J usage is TRBJ2-1; D ambiguous. This sequence originates from an adult in good health. DNA for the CDR3: TGTGCCAGCAGTGATCCGGCCAATGAGCAGTTCTTC. This codes for CASSDPANEQFF.